What follows are 23 T cell receptor beta chains derived from one specimen sequenced in a study of breast tumors, draining lymph nodes, adjacent tissues. Each CDR3 protein gets one entry after TCRdb re-called the multiplex PCR reads with MiXCR. This sample has 150,000 to 200,000 distinct CDR3 sequences, with roughly 30% found just once. Samples came from axillary lymph nodes draining the breast cancer. The sample comprised axillary lymph node tissue. The receptor source for this set is a female donor with breast cancer. Some clones in this sample may be carry-over from other donors' samples.

This clonotype was observed a few times. The genes are TRBV3-1 and TRBJ2-2; D is uncertain. Trimming removed 0 bases at V and 1 base at J, with 6 bases between. The CDR3 runs 15 residues. Germline assignment: CDR1 LGHDT and CDR2 YNNKEL (reference sequence). CDR3 DNA: TGTGCCAGCAGCCAAGATCGGTGGAACACCGGGGAGCTGTTTTTT. This translates into CASSQDRWNTGELFF.

This clonotype was observed a handful of times. The chain recombines TRBV7-3 with TRBJ1-1; D possibly corresponds to TRBD1 (6 bases). V lost 0 bases to trimming and J lost 5 bases, with 10 bases between them. In germline, CDR1 is SGHTA, CDR2 FQGTGA. CDR3 length: 14 amino acids. DNA of the CDR3: TGTGCCAGCAGCTTAACTGGGGGCGGGACTGAAGCTTTCTTT. This codes for CASSLTGGGTEAFF.

The chain carries TRBV6-6 and TRBJ2-2; D perhaps matches TRBD1 (5 bases). Germline values: CDR1 MNHNY, CDR2 SVGAGI (reference sequence). This CDR3 comprises 16 residues. The V gene lost 5 bases and the J gene lost 6 bases, with 19 bases spanning the gap. This CDR3 reads CASSPLPTGEAGELFF. CDR3 coding DNA: TGTGCCAGCAGTCCCCTCCCCACAGGAGAGGCCGGGGAGCTGTTTTTT.

This chain joins TRBV5-5 and TRBJ2-5, with a tentative D call TRBD1 (6 bases). V gave up 0 bases and J gave up 4 bases, with 13 bases separating them. CDR3 length: 15 residues. CDR1 and CDR2 (germline): SGHKS, YYEKEE (reference sequence). The CDR3 nucleotides are TGTGCCAGCAGCTTGGGACAGGCACCGGGAGAGACCCAGTACTTC. This encodes CASSLGQAPGETQYF.

The sample holds many counts of this clonotype. The gene calls are TRBV4-1 and TRBJ2-7; 8 bases line up with TRBD2. CDR3 size: 14 residues. V dropped 4 bases and J dropped 2; count of bases not matched to a gene: 4. Germline-derived CDR1 and CDR2 are MGHRA and YSYEKL. The CDR3 sequence is CASSPGGGPYEQYF. The CDR3 DNA reads TGCGCCAGCAGCCCTGGCGGGGGGCCCTACGAGCAGTACTTC.

The chain uses TRBV10-1 and TRBJ2-5; the match to TRBD2 covers 7 bases. The V gene's germline CDR1 is WNHNN and CDR2 SYGVQD (reference sequence). The CDR3 runs to 15 residues. The junction had 3 bases not matched to a gene; V was cut back by 2 bases and J by 0 bases. This CDR3 reads CASSETGTNQETQYF. As DNA, the CDR3 is TGCGCCAGCAGTGAGACCGGGACTAACCAAGAGACCCAGTACTTC.

This clonotype was seen repeatedly, ten times or more. CDR3 bases: TGTGCCAGCTCACCCTCCCTTCAGGGGACTAATGAAAAACTGTTTTTT. Its translation is CASSPSLQGTNEKLFF. The rearrangement links TRBV18 to TRBJ1-4; weak D call: TRBD1 (6 bases). Germline V gene sequence: CDR1 KGHSH, CDR2 LQKENI. Trimming removed 3 bases at V and 2 bases at J, with 13 bases between. The CDR3 runs to 16 residues.

The chain uses TRBV29-1 and TRBJ2-7; TRBD1 matches at 8 bases. The V and J ends lost 8 bases and 5 bases, in that order; junction bases with no gene match: 14. The CDR3 is 14 residues long. Germline CDR1 and CDR2: SQVTM and ANQGSEA. The chain's CDR3 is CSSLIPDRVNEQYF. For the CDR3, the DNA is TGCAGCAGTTTGATTCCGGACAGGGTAAACGAGCAGTACTTC.

The gene calls are TRBV12-3 or TRBV12-4 and TRBJ1-1; D possibly corresponds to TRBD1 (5 bases). This CDR3 contains 18 residues. Trimming took 0 bases from V and 1 from J, leaving 18 bases between them. The CDR3 DNA is TGTGCCAGCAGTTTAGCGCCGGGGCCTGGGGGAAGGAACACTGAAGCTTTCTTT. Protein: CASSLAPGPGGRNTEAFF.

J is TRBJ2-1 and V is TRBV6-1, with D maybe TRBD1 (5 bases). Germline CDR1 and CDR2: MNHNS and SASEGT. With 1 base removed from V and 0 bases from J, the gap between germline ends came to 10 bases. This CDR3 has 16 residues. The CDR3 reads CASSEGQISSYNEQFF. The CDR3 DNA is TGTGCCAGCAGTGAAGGACAGATAAGCTCCTACAATGAGCAGTTCTTC.

With respect to this clonotype: The junction departs from germline at one end; a sequencing error may be responsible. V and J are TRBV7-6 and TRBJ2-3; no clear D. This CDR3 comprises 14 residues. Germline CDR1 reads SGHVS; CDR2 reads FNYEAQ. The CDR3 region is CASSLRMVTDTQCF. CDR3 DNA sequence: TGTGCCAGCAGCTTACGGATGGTCACAGATACGCAGTGTTTT.

Details on this clonotype: Given a much more abundant clone one base away, this may be a read error. V gene TRBV12-3 or TRBV12-4 combines with J gene TRBJ2-1; no reliable D call. The CDR3 is 14 amino acids. CDR3 sequence (DNA): TGTGCCCGCAGTATACATCAGCACTACAATGAGCAGTTCTTC. Amino acids: CARSIHQHYNEQFF.

Only a few counts were recorded for this clonotype. A much larger clone lies a single base off, so this may be a read error. This is likely a read error, given that the CDR3 carries no conserved phenylalanine or tryptophan at its end. The CDR3 is CASSSDNNYGYTL. The DNA of the CDR3 is TGCGCCAGCAGCTCGGACAACAACTATGGCTACACCCTC. The chain uses TRBV5-1 and TRBJ1-2, with D possibly matching TRBD1 (5 bases). The CDR3 spans 13 residues. Germline values: CDR1 SGHRS, CDR2 YFSETQ. Trimming pared 3 bases from V and 2 bases from J, leaving 8 bases between.

This clonotype was recorded many times. The chain couples TRBV7-3 to TRBJ2-5; perhaps TRBD1 as D (6 bases). The CDR3 totals 16 residues. V gave up 5 bases and J gave up 5 bases, with 21 bases separating them. Per germline, CDR1 SGHTA and CDR2 FQGTGA. The CDR3 region is CASSLQGQGTMETQYF. As DNA, the CDR3 is TGTGCCAGCAGCCTTCAAGGACAAGGGACAATGGAGACCCAGTACTTC.

This clonotype was detected many times. The CDR3 reads CASSPQGQGNYEQYF. CDR3 nucleotides: TGTGCCAGCTCACCACAGGGACAGGGAAACTACGAGCAGTACTTC. The chain joins TRBV18 to TRBJ2-7; 9 bases are shared with TRBD1. The CDR3 runs 15 residues. The junction had 4 bases not matched to a gene; V was cut back by 1 base and J by 3 bases. CDR1 and CDR2 (germline): KGHSH, LQKENI.

This rearrangement joins TRBV19 to TRBJ1-1; D remains unclear. The CDR3 extends over 11 amino acids. The germline CDR1 and CDR2 sequences are LNHDA and SQIVND (reference sequence). V was trimmed by 5 bases and J by 4 bases, leaving 5 bases between them. The CDR3 nucleotides are TGTGCCAGTAGTCCGGGCACTGAAGCTTTCTTT. This sequence encodes CASSPGTEAFF.

The chain employs TRBV19 and TRBJ2-2, with 11 nucleotides matching TRBD1. The V gene end was trimmed by 9 bases and the J gene end by 7 bases; junction bases not matched to a gene: 10. Germline V gives CDR1 LNHDA, CDR2 SQIVND (reference sequence). There are 15 residues in the CDR3. In DNA form, the CDR3 reads TGTGCCAGCAGGGGGGGACAGGGGGTGATCGGGGAGCTGTTTTTT. Protein product: CASRGGQGVIGELFF.

Ten or more counts support this clonotype. J is TRBJ2-3 and V is TRBV20-1; possibly TRBD2 for D (6 bases). CDR3 size: 12 residues. CDR1 is DFQATT and CDR2 is SNEGSKA in the germline V gene (reference sequence). V dropped 6 bases and J dropped 0 bases, with 7 bases sitting between them. The CDR3 nucleotides read TGCAGTGCGGGGGGTAGCACAGATACGCAGTATTTT. This gives the protein CSAGGSTDTQYF.

This clonotype was seen more than once but under ten times. The chain has TRBV7-3 and TRBJ2-4, with D unclear. CDR3 size: 14 residues. V gave up 2 bases and J gave up 9 bases, with 14 bases separating them. Germline loops: CDR1 SGHTA, CDR2 FQGTGA. The CDR3 loop reads CASSLGVSPSIQYF. CDR3 in DNA: TGTGCCAGCAGCTTAGGAGTATCCCCGTCCATTCAGTACTTC. The variable domain in full, completed from reference TRBV7-3 and TRBJ2-4, reads GAGVSQTPSNKVTEKGKYVELRCDPISGHTALYWYRQSLGQGPEFLIYFQGTGAADDSGLPNDRFFAVRPEGSVSTLKIQRTERGDSAVYLCASSLGVSPSIQYFGAGTRLSVL.

This clonotype was counted many times. The V call is TRBV27, the J call TRBJ1-5, with D tentatively TRBD1 (5 bases). Trimming took 4 bases from V and 3 from J, leaving 16 bases between them. The germline CDR1 and CDR2 sequences are MNHEY and SMNVEV (reference sequence). The CDR3 has 16 amino acids. The CDR3 DNA follows: TGTGCCAGCAGTTCCCTGGGGACCCACCTCAATCAGCCCCAGCATTTT. The encoded protein is CASSSLGTHLNQPQHF.

In this sample, this clonotype turned up many times. The chain combines TRBV3-1 with TRBJ2-2; TRBD2 agrees at 14 bases. CDR1 is LGHDT, CDR2 YNNKEL, per germline (reference sequence). The CDR3 has 15 residues. V lost 4 bases and J lost 7; bases outside the gene matches: 2. As DNA, the CDR3 is TGTGCCAGCAGCCTGGGACTAGCGGGAGTCGGGGAGCTGTTTTTT. Amino acids: CASSLGLAGVGELFF.

Of note for this clonotype: This may come from a read error, since a much larger clone is one base off. No conserved phenylalanine or tryptophan ends this CDR3, so it is likely a read error. The gene calls are TRBV9 and TRBJ2-1; tentatively, D is TRBD1 or TRBD2 (5 bases each). V lost 0 bases to trimming and J lost 9 bases, with 10 bases between them. The germline CDR1 and CDR2 sequences are SGDLS and YYNGEE. The CDR3 contains 13 residues. Here the CDR3 reads CASSVVGVGEQFS. CDR3 sequence (DNA): TGTGCCAGCAGCGTAGTGGGGGTGGGTGAGCAGTTCTCC.

V usage is TRBV30 and J usage is TRBJ1-2; D is ambiguous. CDR1 is GTSNPN, CDR2 SVGIG, per germline (reference sequence). CDR3 length equals 11 residues. V dropped 5 bases and J dropped 4 bases, with 8 bases sitting between them. Here the CDR3 reads CAWAGVYGYTF. The CDR3 coding sequence is TGTGCCTGGGCGGGCGTCTATGGCTACACCTTC. Using reference TRBV30 and TRBJ1-2 for the parts outside the CDR3, the full variable domain is SQTIHQWPATLVQPVGSPLSLECTVEGTSNPNLYWYRQAAGRGLQLLFYSVGIGQISSEVPQNLSASRPQDRQFILSSKKLLLSDSGFYLCAWAGVYGYTFGSGTRLTVV.